This entry features one T cell receptor (beta chain) sequence. Per the germline V gene, CDR1 is SQVTM and CDR2 is ANQGSEA. The CDR3 is 14 residues long. Between the trimmed V and J ends, which lost 6 bases and 0 bases, there was a span of 12 bases. This specimen belongs to a study of blood T cell repertoires in COVID-19. Looking at the study overall: Sites across the United States, Italy and Spain contributed samples from acute and convalescent COVID-19. Sources were T cells, B-cell-depleted T cells, or PBMCs; the material itself was cDNA or gDNA.

Per the original methods: Scientists estimated how many nucleated cells there were by amplifying reference gene primers. The method was immunoSEQ multiplex PCR; TCRdb's version includes in-frame clones alone and lacks a portion of them. D and trimming were read from the DNA, whereas the V and J calls and clone size are those reported in that table. Of around 220,000 clones in the sample, around 86% were seen once. The source is a human donor in a cohort sampled during active COVID-19. Material: peripheral blood. This chain uses TRBV29-1 with TRBJ2-1; D may be TRBD2 (6 bases). The CDR3 protein is CSVAGTFSYNEQFF. The CDR3 DNA follows: TGCAGCGTGGCCGGGACTTTCTCCTACAATGAGCAGTTCTTC.